This entry concerns a single T cell receptor beta chain. Depths of 1 in 200,000 to 1 in 1 million T cells were the sequencing target. Method: immunoSEQ multiplex PCR; TCRdb's copy keeps in-frame clones and lacks some. The sample holds more than 75,000 clones, approximately 71% seen once. Germline trimming cut 1 base from V and 0 bases from J; bases unmatched to any gene: 8. The CDR3 has 18 residues. Germline CDR1 reads SGHVS; CDR2 reads FQNEAQ. This specimen belongs to a study of cytotoxic CD8 clonotypes in ibrutinib-treated CLL. Across the study: Mean values per sample were around 270,000 productive templates and 75,000 to 100,000 productive rearrangements.

Frozen PBMC stocks contributed around 1.9 micrograms of genomic DNA to the TCR beta libraries. V usage is TRBV7-8 and J usage is TRBJ2-3; 9 bases agree with TRBD2. The clonotype comes from a human donor with chronic lymphocytic leukemia. Sequencing used PBMCs, obtained after 24 months of ibrutinib treatment. CDR3 in DNA: TGTGCCAGCAGCTTAGTGGTTAGCGGGGGCAAGAGCACAGATACGCAGTATTTT. This translates into CASSLVVSGGKSTDTQYF. The full variable domain, completed using reference TRBV7-8 and TRBJ2-3, is GAGVSQSPRYKVAKRGQDVALRCDPISGHVSLFWYQQALGQGPEFLTYFQNEAQLDKSGLPSDRFFAERPEGSVSTLKIQRTQQEDSAVYLCASSLVVSGGKSTDTQYFGPGTRLTVL.